The 27 T cell receptor beta chains given below trace back to one sample, sequenced in a study of blood T cell repertoires in COVID-19. This table comes from immunoSEQ multiplex PCR, and its TCRdb copy is limited to in-frame clones, with some not included. The repertoire holds around 310,000 clones, with 90% as singletons. The sample comprised peripheral blood. The source of these receptors is a woman aged 40-49 years with COVID-19, enrolled during active disease.

The rearrangement joins TRBV7-9 to TRBJ1-3, with TRBD1 matching over 9 bases. V lost 4 bases to trimming and J lost 11 bases; unmatched junction nucleotides: 9. The CDR3 runs to 14 residues. The V gene's germline CDR1 is SEHNR and CDR2 FQNEAQ (reference sequence). CDR3 in DNA: TGTGCCAGCAGCTGGGACAGGGCCGAGGGTGCCATATATTTT. This encodes CASSWDRAEGAIYF.

V usage is TRBV29-1 and J usage is TRBJ1-1; D is unresolved. The germline V gene has CDR1 SQVTM and CDR2 ANQGSEA. V was trimmed by 4 bases and J by 5 bases, leaving 5 bases between them. The CDR3 sequence is 10 residues long. CDR3 loop: CSVVYTEAFF. CDR3 nucleotides: TGCAGCGTTGTCTATACTGAAGCTTTCTTT.

The chain links TRBV28 to TRBJ2-5; the match to TRBD2 covers 12 bases. In germline, CDR1 is MDHEN, CDR2 SYDVKM. The J segment lost 1 base and the V segment lost 6 bases, leaving 9 bases of the junction unmatched. The CDR3 consists of 17 residues. Written as DNA, the CDR3 is TGTGCCAGCAGGTTTTCTAGCGGGAGGGAACCCCAAGAGACCCAGTACTTC. Translation: CASRFSSGREPQETQYF.

The V call is TRBV10-3, the J call TRBJ2-3; no firm D call. The CDR3 runs to 14 residues. CDR1 and CDR2 (germline): ENHRY, SYGVKD. Deletions cut 3 bases from V and 4 bases from J, with 11 bases between. In DNA, the CDR3 is TGTGCCATCAGTGACCCTGGCATCTCAGATACGCAGTATTTT. Translating it yields CAISDPGISDTQYF.

This sequence joins TRBV19 and TRBJ1-5; 8 bases map to TRBD1. Germline V gene lookup returns CDR1 LNHDA and CDR2 SQIVND (reference sequence). Germline trimming cut 3 bases from V and 3 bases from J; bases unmatched to any gene: 7. The CDR3 is 16 residues long. The CDR3: CASSIRQGTINQPQHF. CDR3 coding DNA: TGTGCCAGTAGTATCAGACAGGGGACGATCAATCAGCCCCAGCATTTT.

In DNA form, the CDR3 reads TGTGCCAGCAGCCAAACCCAGGGTAACTCACCCCTCCACTTT. It encodes CASSQTQGNSPLHF. The chain is built from TRBV6-6 and TRBJ1-6; a weak D match, TRBD1 (5 bases). CDR1 MNHNY and CDR2 SVGAGI come from the germline V gene (reference sequence). The CDR3 contains 14 residues. Trimming shortened V by 6 bases and J by 10 bases, and 16 bases separated the two germline ends.

The J gene is TRBJ1-1, the V gene TRBV2; perhaps TRBD1 as D (6 bases). There are 13 residues in the CDR3. CDR1 and CDR2 (germline): SNHLY, FYNNEI. Trimming removed 6 bases at V and 4 bases at J, with 12 bases between. CDR3 in amino acids: CASSDTGTTEAFF. Written as DNA, the CDR3 is TGTGCCAGCAGCGACACAGGGACCACTGAAGCTTTCTTT.

The gene calls are TRBV29-1 and TRBJ2-5; 7 nucleotides agree with TRBD1. The CDR3 covers 14 residues. V dropped 6 bases and J dropped 5; count of bases not matched to a gene: 12. Germline CDR1 SQVTM, CDR2 ANQGSEA. The DNA of the CDR3 is TGCAGCGTGGGAACAGGGGTATCACGGGAGACCCAGTACTTC. This codes for CSVGTGVSRETQYF.

The CDR3, as DNA: TGTGCCAGCAGTTACGACATCGACCCTAACTATGGCTACACCTTC. Its protein is CASSYDIDPNYGYTF. V and J are TRBV6-5 and TRBJ1-2, with D hard to call. This CDR3 contains 15 residues. Trimming pared 2 bases from V and 0 bases from J, leaving 10 bases between. CDR1 and CDR2 from the germline V gene are MNHEY and SVGAGI.

This clone was recorded once. The V call is TRBV28, the J call TRBJ1-2, with 7 bases that match TRBD1. The germline V gene encodes CDR1 MDHEN and CDR2 SYDVKM. V lost 6 bases, J lost 1 base, and 5 bases stayed unmatched. The CDR3 contains 14 residues. CDR3 nucleotides: TGTGCCAGCAGCCTGGGACAGATTAACTATGGCTACACCTTC. Translated: CASSLGQINYGYTF.

The rearrangement joins TRBV11-2 to TRBJ2-6, with D unclear. With 2 bases removed from V and 0 bases from J, the gap between germline ends came to 5 bases. The CDR3 is 15 amino acids. Germline CDR1 reads SGHAT; CDR2 reads FQNNGV. The CDR3 reads CASSLRSSGANVLTF. The CDR3 nucleotides are TGTGCCAGCAGCTTAAGGAGCTCTGGGGCCAACGTCCTGACTTTC.

This rearrangement joins TRBV7-2 to TRBJ1-5, with D maybe TRBD1 (5 bases). The ends were cut back, 5 bases at V and 9 bases at J, with 11 bases in the middle. Germline CDR1 is SGHTA and CDR2 is FQGNSA. CDR3 size: 12 residues. The DNA of the CDR3 is TGTGCCAGCAGCCCCCCCGGGGGGCCCCAGCATTTT. This codes for CASSPPGGPQHF.

The V and J genes are TRBV5-1 and TRBJ1-2, with 7 positions matching TRBD1. This CDR3 is built from 14 residues. CDR1 is SGHRS and CDR2 is YFSETQ in the germline V gene. V shed 0 bases and J 3 bases; nucleotides not matched to a gene: 2. The CDR3 sequence: CASSLGQGHYGYTF. The CDR3 bases are TGCGCCAGCAGCTTGGGACAGGGTCACTATGGCTACACCTTC.

The chain recombines TRBV9 with TRBJ2-3; 9 bases agree with TRBD2. With V trimmed by 0 bases and J by 3 bases, 2 bases remained unmatched. Germline V gene lookup returns CDR1 SGDLS and CDR2 YYNGEE. The CDR3 extends over 15 amino acids. This chain's CDR3 is CASSVVGLATDTQYF. The CDR3 DNA follows: TGTGCCAGCAGCGTAGTGGGACTAGCAACAGATACGCAGTATTTT.

The genes are TRBV7-8 and TRBJ2-7, with 8 bases identical to TRBD2. The CDR3 is made up of 16 amino acids. Germline V gene lookup returns CDR1 SGHVS and CDR2 FQNEAQ. J gave up 2 bases and V 6 bases, and 12 bases lay outside the gene matches. The DNA for the CDR3 is TGTGCCAGCAGATCCTTACCCGGGGGGGCCCCCTACGAGCAGTACTTC. Translated: CASRSLPGGAPYEQYF.

The chain employs TRBV5-1 and TRBJ2-5, with TRBD1 identical over 9 bases. This CDR3 spans 14 amino acids. Germline CDR1 SGHRS, CDR2 YFSETQ. The V and J ends lost 4 bases and 5 bases, in that order; junction bases with no gene match: 6. CDR3 sequence reads: CASSLGQGDETQYF. The DNA of the CDR3 is TGCGCCAGCAGCCTGGGACAGGGTGACGAGACCCAGTACTTC. The complete variable domain, with remaining parts taken from reference TRBV5-1 and TRBJ2-5, reads KAGVTQTPRYLIKTRGQQVTLSCSPISGHRSVSWYQQTPGQGLQFLFEYFSETQRNKGNFPGRFSGRQFSNSRSEMNVSTLELGDSALYLCASSLGQGDETQYFGPGTRLLVL.

The gene calls are TRBV12-5 and TRBJ1-4; D is possibly TRBD1 (6 bases). Germline V gives CDR1 LGHNT, CDR2 FRNRAP. V shed 6 bases and J shed 5 bases, with 13 bases lying between them. The CDR3 spans 14 residues. The CDR3 sequence: CASGPGRGNEKLFF. CDR3 sequence (DNA): TGTGCTAGTGGCCCCGGGAGGGGGAATGAAAAACTGTTTTTT. The variable domain in full, completed from reference TRBV12-5 and TRBJ1-4, reads DARVTQTPRHKVTEMGQEVTMRCQPILGHNTVFWYRQTMMQGLELLAYFRNRAPLDDSGMPKDRFSAEMPDATLATLKIQPSEPRDSAVYFCASGPGRGNEKLFFGSGTQLSVL.

The rearrangement links TRBV19 to TRBJ2-5, with 8 positions matching TRBD1. CDR1 LNHDA and CDR2 SQIVND come from the germline V gene (reference sequence). The CDR3 is 15 residues long. After removal of 3 bases from V and 2 bases from J, the junction contained 5 bases not matched to a gene. In DNA, the CDR3 is TGTGCCAGTAGTATGGGACAGGCGAAACAAGAGACCCAGTACTTC. Residues: CASSMGQAKQETQYF.

The chain is built from TRBV30 and TRBJ1-5; unclear D gene. Germline V CDR1 and CDR2: GTSNPN, SVGIG (reference sequence). This CDR3 has 14 residues. Deletions cut 0 bases from V and 1 base from J, with 7 bases between. CDR3 protein: CAWSVSGSNQPQHF. DNA for the CDR3: TGTGCCTGGAGTGTTTCGGGGAGCAATCAGCCCCAGCATTTT.

The rearrangement links TRBV21-1 to TRBJ2-1; TRBD1, the D gene given by the table, was not confirmed from the DNA. TRBV21-1 is tagged as a pseudogene. The CDR3 sequence is 15 residues long. CDR3 nucleotides: TGTGCCAGCAGCACCAGGCCCAGCTCCTACAATGAGCAGTTCTTC. Protein: CASSTRPSSYNEQFF.

The chain employs TRBV19 and TRBJ1-4, with 7 bases identical to TRBD1. From germline, CDR1 is LNHDA and CDR2 SQIVND (reference sequence). V lost 0 bases and J lost 4; bases outside the gene matches: 8. This CDR3 region has 17 residues. This CDR3 is CASSIDAGTVYNEKLFF. CDR3 DNA sequence: TGTGCCAGTAGTATAGATGCCGGGACAGTCTATAATGAAAAACTGTTTTTT.

This rearrangement joins TRBV24-1 to TRBJ2-2; 9 positions match TRBD1. Trimming took 3 bases from V and 7 from J; bases not matched to a gene: 5. The CDR3 totals 15 residues. CDR1 and CDR2 from the germline V gene are KGHDR and SFDVKD. CDR3 in DNA: TGTGCCACCAGTGATACGGGACAGGGTGACGGGGAGCTGTTTTTT. Protein product: CATSDTGQGDGELFF.

This chain joins TRBV9 and TRBJ2-7; 8 bases match TRBD1. CDR1 is SGDLS, CDR2 YYNGEE, per germline. CDR3 length equals 15 residues. J gave up 6 bases and V 3 bases, and 11 bases lay outside the gene matches. The CDR3 DNA reads as TGTGCCAGCAGCGCTGGGGCGCAGGGGGCCTTCGAGCAGTACTTC. Translating gives CASSAGAQGAFEQYF. Combining the CDR3 with reference TRBV9 and TRBJ2-7 gives the whole variable domain DSGVTQTPKHLITATGQRVTLRCSPRSGDLSVYWYQQSLDQGLQFLIQYYNGEERAKGNILERFSAQQFPDLHSELNLSSLELGDSALYFCASSAGAQGAFEQYFGPGTRLTVT.

The rearrangement joins TRBV6-2 or TRBV6-3 to TRBJ2-3, with a tentative D call TRBD2 (6 bases). V was pared by 7 bases and J by 3 bases, with 11 bases between. This CDR3 has 13 amino acids. Germline values: CDR1 MNHEY, CDR2 SVGEGT. DNA of the CDR3: TGTGCCAGCATCCCCAGCGGGACAGATACGCAGTATTTT. Amino acid sequence: CASIPSGTDTQYF.

The V and J genes are TRBV7-2 and TRBJ2-1, with D possibly TRBD1 on 5 matching bases. This CDR3 region has 13 residues. From germline, CDR1 is SGHTA and CDR2 FQGNSA. V lost 2 bases and J 15 bases, leaving 17 bases between the germline ends. The DNA for the CDR3 is TGTGCCAGCAGCTTATACCCGGACACGCCTATGTTCTTC. Protein: CASSLYPDTPMFF.

This clone was seen a handful of times. This chain connects TRBV19 to TRBJ1-1; no reliable D call. The germline V gene encodes CDR1 LNHDA and CDR2 SQIVND (reference sequence). CDR3 length: 12 amino acids. Deletions cut 5 bases from V and 8 bases from J, with 12 bases between. CDR3 amino acids: CASSARRGEAFF. As DNA, the CDR3 is TGTGCCAGTAGTGCGCGGAGAGGGGAAGCTTTCTTT. The whole variable domain, remainder taken from reference TRBV19 and TRBJ1-1, is DGGITQSPKYLFRKEGQNVTLSCEQNLNHDAMYWYRQDPGQGLRLIYYSQIVNDFQKGDIAEGYSVSREKKESFPLTVTSAQKNPTAFYLCASSARRGEAFFGQGTRLTVV.

V gene TRBV9 combines with J gene TRBJ1-6, with D uncertain. The CDR3 extends over 14 amino acids. CDR1 SGDLS and CDR2 YYNGEE come from the germline V gene. Trimming pared 0 bases from V and 5 bases from J, leaving 6 bases between. CDR3 sequence: CASSVEPNNSPLHF. DNA for the CDR3: TGTGCCAGCAGCGTAGAACCTAATAATTCACCCCTCCACTTT.